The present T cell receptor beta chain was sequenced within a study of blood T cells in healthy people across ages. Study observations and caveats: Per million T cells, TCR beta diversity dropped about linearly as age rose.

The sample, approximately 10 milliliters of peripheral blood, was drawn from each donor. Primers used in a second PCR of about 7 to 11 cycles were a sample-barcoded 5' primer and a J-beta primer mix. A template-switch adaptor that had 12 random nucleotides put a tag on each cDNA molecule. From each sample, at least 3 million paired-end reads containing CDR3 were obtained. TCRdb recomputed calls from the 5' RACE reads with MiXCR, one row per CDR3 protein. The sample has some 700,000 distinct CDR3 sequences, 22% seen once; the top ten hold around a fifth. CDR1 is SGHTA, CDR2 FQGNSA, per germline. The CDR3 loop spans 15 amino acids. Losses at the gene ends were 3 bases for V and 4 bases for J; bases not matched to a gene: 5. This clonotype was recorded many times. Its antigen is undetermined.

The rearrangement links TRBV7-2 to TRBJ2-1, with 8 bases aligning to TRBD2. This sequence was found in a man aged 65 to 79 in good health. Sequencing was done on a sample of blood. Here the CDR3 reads CASSFRTSGYNEQFF. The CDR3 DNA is TGTGCCAGCAGCTTCCGAACTAGCGGTTACAATGAGCAGTTCTTC.